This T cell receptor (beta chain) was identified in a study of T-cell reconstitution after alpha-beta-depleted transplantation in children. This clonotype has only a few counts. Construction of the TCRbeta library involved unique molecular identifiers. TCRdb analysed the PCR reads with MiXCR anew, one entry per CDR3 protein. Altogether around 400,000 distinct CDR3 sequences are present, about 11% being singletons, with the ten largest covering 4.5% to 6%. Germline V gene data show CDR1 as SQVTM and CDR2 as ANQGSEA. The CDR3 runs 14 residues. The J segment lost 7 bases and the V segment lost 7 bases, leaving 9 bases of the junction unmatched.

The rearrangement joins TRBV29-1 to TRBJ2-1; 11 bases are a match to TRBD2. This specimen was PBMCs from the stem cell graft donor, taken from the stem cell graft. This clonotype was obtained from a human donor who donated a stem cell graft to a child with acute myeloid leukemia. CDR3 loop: CSARPASGRNEQFF. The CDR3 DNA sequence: TGCAGCGCCCGCCCGGCTAGCGGGAGGAATGAGCAGTTCTTC.